One T cell receptor (beta chain) is described in this entry. Participant reports of clinical history set cohort assignment. Assay: immunoSEQ multiplex PCR; the TCRdb copy retains only in-frame clones and omits some. The table lists nearly 300,000 clones, 89% of them singletons, with roughly 2.9% in the top ten. This entry belongs to a study of blood T cell repertoires in COVID-19. The J segment lost 0 bases and the V segment lost 6 bases, leaving 10 bases of the junction unmatched. From germline, CDR1 is LNHDA and CDR2 SQIVND (reference sequence). The CDR3 runs to 17 residues. This sequence was found in a woman in her fifties or sixties who had been exposed to COVID-19. Sequenced sample: PBMCs or T cells enriched from blood (not recorded which). The gene calls are TRBV19 and TRBJ2-1; 8 nucleotides align to TRBD1. CDR3: CASRTGQGRVSYNEQFF. The CDR3 coding sequence is TGTGCCAGTAGAACCGGACAGGGTAGGGTCTCCTACAATGAGCAGTTCTTC.